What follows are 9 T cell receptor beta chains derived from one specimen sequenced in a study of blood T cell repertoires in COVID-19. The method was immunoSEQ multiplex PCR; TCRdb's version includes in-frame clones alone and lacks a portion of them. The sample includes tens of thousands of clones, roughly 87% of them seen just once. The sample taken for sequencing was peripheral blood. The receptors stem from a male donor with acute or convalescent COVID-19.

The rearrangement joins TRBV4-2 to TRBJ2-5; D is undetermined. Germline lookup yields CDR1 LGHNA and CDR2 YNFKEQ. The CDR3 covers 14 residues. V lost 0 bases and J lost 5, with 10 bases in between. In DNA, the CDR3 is TGTGCCAGCAGCCAAGAGGGTAGCCGGGAGACCCAGTACTTC. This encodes CASSQEGSRETQYF.

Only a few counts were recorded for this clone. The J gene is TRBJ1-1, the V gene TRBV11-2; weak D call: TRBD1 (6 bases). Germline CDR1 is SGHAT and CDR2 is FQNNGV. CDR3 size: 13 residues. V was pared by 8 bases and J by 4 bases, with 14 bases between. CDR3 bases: TGTGCCAGCGGCCGACAGGTGGGCACTGAAGCTTTCTTT. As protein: CASGRQVGTEAFF.

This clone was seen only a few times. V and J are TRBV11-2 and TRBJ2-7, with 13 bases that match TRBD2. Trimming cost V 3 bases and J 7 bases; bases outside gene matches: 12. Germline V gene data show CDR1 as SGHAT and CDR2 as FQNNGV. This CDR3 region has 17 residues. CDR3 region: CASSFAGTSGVRPEQYF. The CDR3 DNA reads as TGTGCCAGCAGCTTCGCCGGGACTAGCGGGGTTAGACCTGAGCAGTACTTC.

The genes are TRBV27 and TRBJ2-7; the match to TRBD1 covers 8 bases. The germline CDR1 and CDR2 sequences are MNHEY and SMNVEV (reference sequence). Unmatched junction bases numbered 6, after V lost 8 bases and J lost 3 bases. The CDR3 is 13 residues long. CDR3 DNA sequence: TGTGCCAGCGGGACAGGTGGCCGCTACGAGCAGTACTTC. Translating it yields CASGTGGRYEQYF.

The DNA of the CDR3 is TGTGCCAGCAGCCCCACACCGGGACATATAGTGCGAGAGACCCAGTACTTC. It specifies CASSPTPGHIVRETQYF. The rearrangement uses TRBV7-9 and TRBJ2-5; possible D gene TRBD1, 6 bases. Germline V gene lookup returns CDR1 SEHNR and CDR2 FQNEAQ (reference sequence). The CDR3 consists of 17 residues. Trimming pared 5 bases from V and 4 bases from J, leaving 23 bases between.

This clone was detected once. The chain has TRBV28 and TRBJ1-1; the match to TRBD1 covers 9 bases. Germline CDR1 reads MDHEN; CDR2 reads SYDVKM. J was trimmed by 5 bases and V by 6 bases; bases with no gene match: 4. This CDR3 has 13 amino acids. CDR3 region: CASRGQGRTEAFF. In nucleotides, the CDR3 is TGTGCCAGCAGGGGACAGGGAAGGACTGAAGCTTTCTTT.

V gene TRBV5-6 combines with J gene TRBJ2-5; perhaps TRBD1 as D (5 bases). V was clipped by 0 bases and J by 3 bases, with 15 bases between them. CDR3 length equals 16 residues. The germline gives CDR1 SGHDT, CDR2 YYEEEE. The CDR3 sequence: CASSLVSALGEETQYF. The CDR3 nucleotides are TGTGCCAGCAGCTTGGTGTCAGCCTTAGGGGAAGAGACCCAGTACTTC.

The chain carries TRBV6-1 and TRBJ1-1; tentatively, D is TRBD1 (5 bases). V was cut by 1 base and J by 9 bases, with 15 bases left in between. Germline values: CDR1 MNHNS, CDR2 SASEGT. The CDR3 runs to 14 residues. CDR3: CASSEDWEGRQAFF. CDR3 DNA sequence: TGTGCCAGCAGTGAAGATTGGGAGGGGAGGCAAGCTTTCTTT.

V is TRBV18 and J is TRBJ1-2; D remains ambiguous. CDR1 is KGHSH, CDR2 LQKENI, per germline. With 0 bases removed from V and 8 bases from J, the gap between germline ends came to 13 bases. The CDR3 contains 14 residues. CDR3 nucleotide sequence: TGTGCCAGCTCACCACCGGCACCCGGCGGGGGCTACACCTTC. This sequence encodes CASSPPAPGGGYTF.